A single sample is the source of the 11 T cell receptor beta chains below, sequenced in a study of T cells in Graves' hyperthyroidism and ophthalmopathy (dated 2019 in TCRdb). Receptors were amplified or captured by multiplex PCR. The reads were generated on an Illumina HiSeq 2000. Amplification of TCR beta CDR3 regions was carried out from RNA transcripts. For the first round of RT-PCR on the TCR CDR3, the HTBI primer set was used together with the Qiagen OneStep RT-PCR kit. TCRdb reprocessing: public reads trimmed at Q25 with fastp, clones called with MiXCR, in-frame beta chains kept. Merged by CDR3 protein, the rows form single entries marked with the most common genes and DNA. The sample contains about 400,000 distinct CDR3 sequences, roughly 14% of them found a single time. Of the sample, about 14% is held by the ten largest clones. Source material: blood. These receptors all come from a woman aged 18-29 years with Graves' hyperthyroidism.

This sequence joins TRBV20-1 and TRBJ1-6; D may be TRBD1 (5 bases). CDR1 is DFQATT and CDR2 is SNEGSKA in the germline V gene (reference sequence). V was trimmed by 3 bases and J by 4 bases, leaving 16 bases between them. The CDR3 totals 16 residues. The CDR3 region has the DNA TGCAGTGCTAGGGAGTTAGGGACGGATTATAATTCACCCCTCCACTTT. Protein sequence: CSARELGTDYNSPLHF.

This clonotype has a count of ten or more. The rearrangement links TRBV5-6 to TRBJ1-1, with 7 bases lining up with TRBD1. CDR3 length: 15 amino acids. After removal of 4 bases from V and 4 bases from J, the junction contained 10 bases not matched to a gene. The V gene's germline CDR1 is SGHDT and CDR2 YYEEEE. CDR3 coding DNA: TGTGCCAGCAGCGTAACACACAGGGGACTCACTGAAGCTTTCTTT. The encoded protein is CASSVTHRGLTEAFF.

The J gene is TRBJ1-1, the V gene TRBV2, with no clear D. V was pared by 8 bases and J by 7 bases, with 17 bases between. The length of the CDR3 is 13 residues. CDR1 SNHLY and CDR2 FYNNEI come from the germline V gene. The CDR3 DNA is TGTGCCAGCTTGTGGGAAAACAATAATGAAGCTTTCTTT. Amino acid sequence: CASLWENNNEAFF.

The chain has TRBV4-3 and TRBJ2-7, with a weak D call TRBD2 (6 bases). CDR1 LGHNA and CDR2 YSLEER come from the germline V gene. The CDR3 is 16 residues long. Trimming stripped 1 base from V and 0 bases from J, with 13 bases between. Here the CDR3 reads CASSQVRGYASYEQYF. DNA for the CDR3: TGCGCCAGCAGCCAAGTCCGGGGGTATGCCTCCTACGAGCAGTACTTC.

In the case of this clonotype: This could be a read error, since a much larger clone is one nucleotide away. The chain combines TRBV28 with TRBJ2-7; D is unresolved. This CDR3 is built from 11 residues. Germline V gene lookup returns CDR1 MDHEN and CDR2 SYDVKM. The CDR3 protein is CANSLSREQYF. The DNA of the CDR3 is TGTGCCAACAGTTTATCCAGGGAGCAGTACTTC.

This rearrangement joins TRBV7-9 to TRBJ2-6, with TRBD1 matching 11 bases. Trimming cost V 7 bases and J 0 bases; bases outside gene matches: 5. CDR3 length: 17 amino acids. Germline V gene sequence: CDR1 SEHNR, CDR2 FQNEAQ (reference sequence). The CDR3 reads CASTTGTGGSGANVLTF. CDR3 coding DNA: TGTGCCAGCACCACCGGGACAGGGGGCTCTGGGGCCAACGTCCTGACTTTC.

This clonotype was observed at least ten times. This chain uses TRBV5-6 with TRBJ2-3; perhaps TRBD1 as D (6 bases). Germline lookup yields CDR1 SGHDT and CDR2 YYEEEE. V was pared by 0 bases and J by 0 bases, with 8 bases between. The CDR3 extends over 15 amino acids. CDR3 sequence (DNA): TGTGCCAGCAGCTTGGGGACAGATAGCACAGATACGCAGTATTTT. This gives the protein CASSLGTDSTDTQYF.

This clonotype was seen more than once but under ten times. The chain is built from TRBV29-1 and TRBJ1-2, with D possibly TRBD1 on 5 matching bases. CDR3 length: 13 residues. Germline assignment: CDR1 SQVTM and CDR2 ANQGSEA. The V and J ends lost 7 bases and 1 base respectively, with 13 bases between them. The CDR3 sequence: CSGMGRDNYGYTF. The CDR3 DNA reads TGCAGCGGTATGGGACGGGATAACTATGGCTACACCTTC. Full variable domain (missing parts from reference TRBV29-1 and TRBJ1-2): SAVISQKPSRDICQRGTSLTIQCQVDSQVTMMFWYRQQPGQSLTLIATANQGSEATYESGFVIDKFPISRPNLTFSTLTVSNMSPEDSSIYLCSGMGRDNYGYTFGSGTRLTVV.

In its sample, this clonotype was seen a few times. The chain joins TRBV12-5 to TRBJ2-3; D unresolved. This CDR3 comprises 13 residues. Trimming stripped 1 base from V and 10 bases from J, with 12 bases between. Germline V lookup: CDR1 LGHNT, CDR2 FRNRAP. This CDR3 reads CASGLAPTSAQYF. The CDR3 DNA reads as TGTGCTAGTGGTTTGGCCCCTACCAGCGCGCAGTATTTT.

This clonotype has more than one count but fewer than ten. J is TRBJ2-5 and V is TRBV5-6; D is unresolved. Germline loops: CDR1 SGHDT, CDR2 YYEEEE. The CDR3 covers 14 residues. Trimming left V 1 base short and J 2 bases short, with 9 bases between. The CDR3 region is CASSLWSEQETQYF. Written as DNA, the CDR3 is TGTGCCAGCAGCTTGTGGTCGGAACAAGAGACCCAGTACTTC.

The rearrangement links TRBV19 to TRBJ2-2; D may be TRBD1 (7 bases). The V end was cut by 10 bases, the J end by 4 bases, with 10 bases between. The germline gives CDR1 LNHDA, CDR2 SQIVND (reference sequence). This CDR3 has 12 amino acids. The CDR3 bases are TGTGCCATCAGGGGGGTCACCGGGGAGCTGTTTTTT. This translates into CAIRGVTGELFF.